The subject of this entry is one TCR beta chain. The data were obtained in a study of blood T cell repertoires in COVID-19. Study as a whole: The origin of the acute and convalescent COVID-19 samples was the United States, Italy and Spain.

Methods used by the authors: Amplification of reference gene primers provided the estimated nucleated cell counts. Assay: immunoSEQ multiplex PCR; the TCRdb copy retains only in-frame clones and omits some. The V and J calls and clone size come from that table; D and trimming were worked out from the DNA. The sample has 200,000 or so clones, around 84% seen once. This receptor was taken from a human donor in a cohort sampled during active COVID-19. Sequencing input: peripheral blood.

The CDR3 loop is CASSLDTSSYNSPLHF. CDR3 DNA sequence: TGTGCCAGCAGCTTAGACACTAGCTCCTATAATTCACCCCTCCACTTT. This rearrangement joins TRBV7-2 to TRBJ1-6; D gene uncertain. The CDR3 totals 16 residues. Trimming shortened V by 1 base and J by 0 bases, and 7 bases separated the two germline ends. Germline V lookup: CDR1 SGHTA, CDR2 FQGNSA.